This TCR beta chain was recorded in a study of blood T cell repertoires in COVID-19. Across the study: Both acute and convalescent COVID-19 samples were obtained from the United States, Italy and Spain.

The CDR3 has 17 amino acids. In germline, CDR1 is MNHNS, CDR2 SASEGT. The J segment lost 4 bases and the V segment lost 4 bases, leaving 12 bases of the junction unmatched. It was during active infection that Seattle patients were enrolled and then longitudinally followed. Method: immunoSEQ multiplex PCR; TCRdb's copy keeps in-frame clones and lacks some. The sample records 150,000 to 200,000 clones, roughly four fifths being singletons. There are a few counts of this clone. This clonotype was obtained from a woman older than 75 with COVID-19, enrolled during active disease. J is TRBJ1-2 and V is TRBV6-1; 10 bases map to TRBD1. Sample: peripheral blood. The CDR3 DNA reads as TGTGCCAGCAGTGCATCCTGGGGGACAGGGGACGTCTATGGCTACACCTTC. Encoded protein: CASSASWGTGDVYGYTF.